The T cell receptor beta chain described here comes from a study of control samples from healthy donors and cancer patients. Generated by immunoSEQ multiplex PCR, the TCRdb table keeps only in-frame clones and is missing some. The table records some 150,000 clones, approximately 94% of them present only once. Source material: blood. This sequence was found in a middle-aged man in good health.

The CDR3 reads CATSRQGADEQFF. Here the CDR3 DNA reads TGTGCCACCAGCCGCCAGGGGGCCGATGAGCAGTTCTTC. The chain combines TRBV15 with TRBJ2-1, with 8 bases identical to TRBD1. CDR1 LNHNV and CDR2 YYDKDF come from the germline V gene (reference sequence). This CDR3 contains 13 residues. V shed 5 bases and J 8 bases; nucleotides not matched to a gene: 5.